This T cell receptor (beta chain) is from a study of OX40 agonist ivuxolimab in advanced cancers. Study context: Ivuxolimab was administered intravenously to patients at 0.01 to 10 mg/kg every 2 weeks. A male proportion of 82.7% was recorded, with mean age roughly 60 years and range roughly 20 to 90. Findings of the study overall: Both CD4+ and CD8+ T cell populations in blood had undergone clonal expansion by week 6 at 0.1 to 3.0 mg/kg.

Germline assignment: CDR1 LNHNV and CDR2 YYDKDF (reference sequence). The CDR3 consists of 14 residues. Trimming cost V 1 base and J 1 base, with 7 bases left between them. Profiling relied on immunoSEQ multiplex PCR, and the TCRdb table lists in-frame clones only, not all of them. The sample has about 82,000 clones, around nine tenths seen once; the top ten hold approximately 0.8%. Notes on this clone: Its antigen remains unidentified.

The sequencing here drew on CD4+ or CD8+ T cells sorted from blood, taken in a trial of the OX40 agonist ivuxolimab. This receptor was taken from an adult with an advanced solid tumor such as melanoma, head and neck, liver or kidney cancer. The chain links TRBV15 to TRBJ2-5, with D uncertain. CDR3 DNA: TGTGCCACCAGCAGAGCGGCCCGCCAAGAGACCCAGTACTTC. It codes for CATSRAARQETQYF.